This T cell receptor (beta chain) stems from a study of cytomegalovirus exposure and HLA in healthy donors. Germline assignment: CDR1 ENHRY and CDR2 SYGVKD. The CDR3 has 18 residues. Deletions cut 4 bases from V and 5 bases from J, with 24 bases between. With regard to this clone: Its antigen is unknown.

The PCR employed 60 Vbeta primers together with 13 Jbeta primers. Sequenced by immunoSEQ multiplex PCR; TCRdb stores in-frame clones only, minus some. The top ten hold about 3.5% of the sample, which has about 140,000 clones, 60% to 80% seen once. Study observations and caveats: Researchers reportedly found TCR beta sequences accurately predicted most subjects' HLA-A and HLA-B alleles. Most likely, a cluster of highly shared sequence variants arose as a sequencing artifact. Associated with HLA alleles at 0.05 false discovery rate in a later analysis were 16,951 TCR beta sequences. Immune exposure was documented only through CMV serostatus.

V is TRBV10-3 and J is TRBJ2-1; perhaps TRBD1 as D (7 bases). The sequenced sample consisted of PBMCs. This TCR was sampled from a man aged 35 to 55 in good health and CMV-seronegative. The CDR3 DNA follows: TGTGCCATCAGTGCTGGGGGGTCGCCGGGACAGACAAACAATGAGCAGTTCTTC. This encodes CAISAGGSPGQTNNEQFF.